Sequencing of this T cell receptor (beta chain) was carried out in a study of CD8+CD57+ T cells in acquired aplastic anemia. In the study overall: Each DNA sample taken from sorted CD4+ and CD8+ cells came to 3.2 ug on average.

Of note for this clonotype: Its antigen is currently unknown. One end of the junction does not line up with germline, which may come from a read error.

The CDR3 has 15 amino acids. Germline CDR1 and CDR2: SGHTA and FQGNSA. Regarding the study as a whole: Found in both controls and patients were around 30 CD8+ CDR3 sequences. Patients showed no significant difference from controls in CD8+ Simpson's diversity.

For CDR3 and TCR beta VDJ profiling, genomic DNA was the template used. Each CDR3 protein gets one entry after TCRdb re-called the reads with MiXCR. The sample includes a few hundred thousand distinct CDR3 sequences, around 60% seen only once; the top ten take less than 10%. The clonotype originates from a human donor with severe aplastic anemia or a healthy control (not recorded which). This chain connects TRBV7-2 to TRBJ1-4; TRBD1 agrees at 7 bases. The specimen sequenced was sorted CD4+, CD8+, or CD8+CD57+ T cells (not recorded which) from PBMCs. Written as DNA, the CDR3 is TGTGCCAGCAGCCTAGCCCCAGGGGGGAGAGAAAAACTGTTTTTT. Translation gives CASSLAPGGREKLFF.